This T cell receptor (beta chain) was found in a study of breast tumors, draining lymph nodes, adjacent tissues. Findings of the study overall: Tumor T cell lymph node origin was a supported hypothesis, not proven. Tumors had less TCR diversity than lymph nodes, more than nontumor tissue. Luminal-like breast cancer showed significantly greater tumor-nontumor repertoire similarity than basal-like breast cancer did.

TCRdb itself ran the multiplex PCR reads through MiXCR, one entry per CDR3 protein. The repertoire includes approximately 63,000 distinct CDR3 sequences, approximately 57% of them detected once, and roughly a fifth sits in the top ten. This clonotype was seen repeatedly, ten times or more. The antigen remains undetermined. In germline, CDR1 is LGHDT, CDR2 YNNKEL (reference sequence). The V end was cut by 0 bases, the J end by 2 bases, with 5 bases between. The CDR3 extends over 14 amino acids. This TCR was recovered from a female donor with breast cancer. Some clones in this sample may be carry-over from other donors' samples. The chain joins TRBV3-1 to TRBJ1-5; no clear D gene. The sample consisted of breast tumor tissue. CDR3: CASSQDIGNQPQHF. The CDR3 DNA reads TGTGCCAGCAGCCAAGATATAGGCAATCAGCCCCAGCATTTT.